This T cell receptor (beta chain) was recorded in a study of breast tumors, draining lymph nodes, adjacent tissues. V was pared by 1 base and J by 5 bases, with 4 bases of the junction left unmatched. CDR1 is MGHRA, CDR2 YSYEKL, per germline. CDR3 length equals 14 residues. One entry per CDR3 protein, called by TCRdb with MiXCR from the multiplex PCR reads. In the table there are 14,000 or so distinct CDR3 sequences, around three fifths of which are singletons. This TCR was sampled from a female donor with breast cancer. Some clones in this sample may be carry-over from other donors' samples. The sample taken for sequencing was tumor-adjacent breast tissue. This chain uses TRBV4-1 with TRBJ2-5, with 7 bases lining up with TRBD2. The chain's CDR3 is CASSQVSGRETQYF. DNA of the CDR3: TGCGCCAGCAGCCAAGTTTCCGGGAGGGAGACCCAGTACTTC.